A selection of T cell receptor beta chains follows, all from one sample in a study of shared clonotypes between healthy human individuals. Clones were sequenced by immunoSEQ multiplex PCR, and TCRdb holds only the in-frame ones, with some missing. The data hold more than 450,000 clones, with less than 85% observed a single time. The source material was PBMCs. The receptors stem from a woman in her forties in good health. Some clones in this sample may be carry-over from other donors' samples. Each CDR3 is given with its conserved first and last residue. The D gene is left open where the match is weak. Rows give clone size only sometimes, using once, few, many, or a class for an expanded clone.

abundance: .; v_gene: TRBV9; d_gene: .; j_gene: TRBJ2-3; CDR3nt: TGTGCCAGCAGCGTAGCTCTAGAGGCAGATACGCAGTATTTT; CDR3aa: CASSVALEADTQYF
abundance: .; v_gene: TRBV28; d_gene: TRBD2; j_gene: TRBJ2-7; CDR3nt: TGTGCCAGCAAGACTAGCGGATACGAGCAGTACTTC; CDR3aa: CASKTSGYEQYF
abundance: .; v_gene: TRBV5-4; d_gene: .; j_gene: TRBJ1-1; CDR3nt: TGTGCCAGCAGTACGACAGAGAACACTGAAGCTTTCTTT; CDR3aa: CASSTTENTEAFF
abundance: .; v_gene: TRBV28; d_gene: TRBD2; j_gene: TRBJ2-3; CDR3nt: TGTGCCAGCAACCCTCGGGGGGTAAGCACAGATACGCAGTATTTT; CDR3aa: CASNPRGVSTDTQYF
abundance: .; v_gene: TRBV2; d_gene: .; j_gene: TRBJ2-5; CDR3nt: TGTGCCAGCAAGAACCGACAGCAGCAAGAGACCCAGTACTTC; CDR3aa: CASKNRQQQETQYF
abundance: .; v_gene: TRBV9; d_gene: TRBD2; j_gene: TRBJ2-7; CDR3nt: TGTGCCAGCAGCGAGGGACTAGGTTCTATCGAGCAGTACTTC; CDR3aa: CASSEGLGSIEQYF
abundance: .; v_gene: TRBV27; d_gene: .; j_gene: TRBJ2-7; CDR3nt: TGTGCCAGCAGTACCCAGGGGCCGGAGCTCAAAGAGCAGTACTTC; CDR3aa: CASSTQGPELKEQYF
abundance: .; v_gene: TRBV7-2; d_gene: TRBD2; j_gene: TRBJ2-5; CDR3nt: TGTGCCAGCAGCTTTGGGCGGGGGGGTGACCAGTACTTC; CDR3aa: CASSFGRGGDQYF
abundance: .; v_gene: TRBV7-9; d_gene: .; j_gene: TRBJ1-3; CDR3nt: TGTGCCAGCAGCTTATTCAGGGACGCTGGAAACACCATATATTTT; CDR3aa: CASSLFRDAGNTIYF
abundance: .; v_gene: TRBV5-6; d_gene: .; j_gene: TRBJ2-3; CDR3nt: TGTGCCAGCAGCTTAAAGGGCACAGATACGCAGTATTTT; CDR3aa: CASSLKGTDTQYF
abundance: .; v_gene: TRBV5-6; d_gene: TRBD2; j_gene: TRBJ2-1; CDR3nt: TGTGCCAGCAACACAATGGCGGGAGGGCCCTCGAATGAGCAGTTCTTC; CDR3aa: CASNTMAGGPSNEQFF
abundance: .; v_gene: TRBV4-1; d_gene: TRBD2; j_gene: TRBJ2-5; CDR3nt: TGCGCCAGCAGCCTCCGACTAGCGGGAAAAGAAGAGACCCAGTACTTC; CDR3aa: CASSLRLAGKEETQYF
abundance: .; v_gene: TRBV4-1; d_gene: .; j_gene: TRBJ2-7; CDR3nt: TGCGCCAGCAGCCTAAAGGGGGGAATCTACGAGCAGTACTTC; CDR3aa: CASSLKGGIYEQYF
abundance: .; v_gene: TRBV5-4; d_gene: TRBD2; j_gene: TRBJ2-3; CDR3nt: TGTGCCAGCAGCCGCGTCCTAGCGGGAGGGCCTAGCACAGATACGCAGTATTTT; CDR3aa: CASSRVLAGGPSTDTQYF
abundance: many; v_gene: TRBV5-1; d_gene: TRBD1; j_gene: TRBJ1-4; CDR3nt: TGCGCCAGCAGCCCCATACAGGGGGCGGATGAAAAACTGTTTTTT; CDR3aa: CASSPIQGADEKLFF
abundance: .; v_gene: TRBV21-1; d_gene: .; j_gene: TRBJ2-5; CDR3nt: TGTGCCAGTCCATGGGACCTCGTAGTACTGGTTAAAGAGACCCAGTACTTC; CDR3aa: CASPWDLVVLVKETQYF
abundance: .; v_gene: TRBV28; d_gene: .; j_gene: TRBJ1-2; CDR3nt: TGTGCCAGCAGTTTATCCGATAACTATGGCTACACCTTC; CDR3aa: CASSLSDNYGYTF
abundance: .; v_gene: TRBV28; d_gene: .; j_gene: TRBJ2-5; CDR3nt: TGTGCCAGCAGTCCCGCGGCAGTCGAACAAGAGACCCAGTACTTC; CDR3aa: CASSPAAVEQETQYF
abundance: .; v_gene: TRBV2; d_gene: TRBD2; j_gene: TRBJ2-2; CDR3nt: TGTGCCAGCTCCCGGGAGGGGAACACCGGGGAGCTGTTTTTT; CDR3aa: CASSREGNTGELFF
abundance: .; v_gene: TRBV23-1; d_gene: TRBD1; j_gene: TRBJ2-2; CDR3nt: TGCGCCAGCAGTCAATCGAACTTGGGACAGGGCATCGGGGAGCTGTTTTTT; CDR3aa: CASSQSNLGQGIGELFF
abundance: .; v_gene: TRBV27; d_gene: .; j_gene: TRBJ2-3; CDR3nt: TGTGCCAGCAGGGGCACAGATACGCAGTATTTT; CDR3aa: CASRGTDTQYF
abundance: .; v_gene: TRBV2; d_gene: .; j_gene: TRBJ2-2; CDR3nt: TGTGCCAGCAGTCGCACAGGGCGGCGGGAGTTCGCCGGGGAGCTGTTTTTT; CDR3aa: CASSRTGRREFAGELFF
abundance: .; v_gene: TRBV5-5; d_gene: .; j_gene: TRBJ2-6; CDR3nt: TGCGCCAGCAGCCAAGATCCAGGGACTTCTGGGGCCAACGTCCTGACTTTC; CDR3aa: CASSQDPGTSGANVLTF
abundance: .; v_gene: TRBV15; d_gene: TRBD1; j_gene: TRBJ2-7; CDR3nt: TGTGCCACCAGCAGGAGGGTGGACAGGACCTACGAGCAGTACTTC; CDR3aa: CATSRRVDRTYEQYF
abundance: .; v_gene: TRBV10-3; d_gene: .; j_gene: TRBJ2-5; CDR3nt: TGTGCCATCCGAGGCGGGGAGAAAGAGACCCAGTACTTC; CDR3aa: CAIRGGEKETQYF
abundance: once; v_gene: TRBV28; d_gene: .; j_gene: TRBJ2-7; CDR3nt: TGTGCCAGCAGCGGACCTAGTTACCCCTACGAGCAGTACTTC; CDR3aa: CASSGPSYPYEQYF
abundance: .; v_gene: TRBV28; d_gene: TRBD2; j_gene: TRBJ2-7; CDR3nt: TGTGCCAGCAGTTCGAGCGGGACTAGCAGTTACGAGCAGTACTTC; CDR3aa: CASSSSGTSSYEQYF
abundance: .; v_gene: TRBV2; d_gene: TRBD2; j_gene: TRBJ2-1; CDR3nt: TGTGCCAGCAGTGCCAGGACTAGCGGGAGTTATGATGAGCAGTTCTTC; CDR3aa: CASSARTSGSYDEQFF
abundance: .; v_gene: TRBV20-1; d_gene: .; j_gene: TRBJ2-1; CDR3nt: TGCAGTGCTAGAGTGGTCGGGATTGCGTTCTTC; CDR3aa: CSARVVGIAFF
abundance: .; v_gene: TRBV27; d_gene: .; j_gene: TRBJ1-5; CDR3nt: TGTGCCAGCAGTTTTAGGGGGGGCAATCAGCCCCAGCATTTT; CDR3aa: CASSFRGGNQPQHF
abundance: .; v_gene: TRBV7-3; d_gene: TRBD1; j_gene: TRBJ1-1; CDR3nt: TGTGCCAGCAGCTTAATGGCAGGGGGCGCGGGGAACACTGAAGCTTTCTTT; CDR3aa: CASSLMAGGAGNTEAFF
abundance: .; v_gene: TRBV7-9; d_gene: .; j_gene: TRBJ2-1; CDR3nt: TGTGCCAGCAGCGCCCTGAGCGAGCGGAGGCGGTATGAGCAGTTCTTC; CDR3aa: CASSALSERRRYEQFF
abundance: .; v_gene: TRBV5-1; d_gene: .; j_gene: TRBJ1-4; CDR3nt: TGCGCCAGCAGCTTGTTGGGTTCTGGGGCGACTAATGAAAAACTGTTTTTT; CDR3aa: CASSLLGSGATNEKLFF
abundance: .; v_gene: TRBV7-2; d_gene: .; j_gene: TRBJ2-7; CDR3nt: TGTGCCAGCAGCCCACCGGGCGGGACCTACGAGCAGTACTTC; CDR3aa: CASSPPGGTYEQYF
abundance: .; v_gene: TRBV28; d_gene: .; j_gene: TRBJ2-5; CDR3nt: TGTGCCAGCAGGTCCGGGGGTTTGGAGACCCAGTACTTC; CDR3aa: CASRSGGLETQYF
abundance: .; v_gene: TRBV30; d_gene: .; j_gene: TRBJ2-2; CDR3nt: TGTGCCTGGAGAAGGGGGGCAGGCACCGGGGAGCTGTTTTTT; CDR3aa: CAWRRGAGTGELFF
abundance: .; v_gene: TRBV18; d_gene: .; j_gene: TRBJ2-5; CDR3nt: TGTGCCAGCTCACCTAGCGGCCAAGAGACCCAGTACTTC; CDR3aa: CASSPSGQETQYF
abundance: .; v_gene: TRBV29-1; d_gene: .; j_gene: TRBJ2-7; CDR3nt: TGCAGCGTTGAAGATACAGGCAGTTCCTACGAGCAGTACTTC; CDR3aa: CSVEDTGSSYEQYF
abundance: .; v_gene: TRBV19; d_gene: .; j_gene: TRBJ1-1; CDR3nt: TGTGCCAGTAGTACTAGGAGGACCGAGAAGAACACTGAAGCTTTCTTT; CDR3aa: CASSTRRTEKNTEAFF
abundance: once; v_gene: TRBV19; d_gene: .; j_gene: TRBJ2-7; CDR3nt: TGTGCCAGTAGTCCGGACTCAGGCGACTACGAGCAGTACTTC; CDR3aa: CASSPDSGDYEQYF
abundance: once; v_gene: TRBV6-6; d_gene: .; j_gene: TRBJ1-4; CDR3nt: TGTGCCAGCAGTTCTTTCCCACGCGGTGAAAAACTGTTTTTT; CDR3aa: CASSSFPRGEKLFF
abundance: .; v_gene: TRBV28; d_gene: .; j_gene: TRBJ2-1; CDR3nt: TGTGCCAGCAGTAATAGCGGGACAGTGAATGAGCAGTTCTTC; CDR3aa: CASSNSGTVNEQFF
abundance: .; v_gene: TRBV20-1; d_gene: .; j_gene: TRBJ2-7; CDR3nt: TGCAGTGCTAGAGATGCATACGAGCAGTACTTC; CDR3aa: CSARDAYEQYF
abundance: once; v_gene: TRBV5-1; d_gene: .; j_gene: TRBJ2-5; CDR3nt: TGCGCCAGCAGCTTGGAGTACCAAGAGACCCAGTACTTC; CDR3aa: CASSLEYQETQYF
abundance: .; v_gene: TRBV7-9; d_gene: TRBD1; j_gene: TRBJ1-3; CDR3nt: TGTGCCAGCAGCACCCCACAGGGGGCTTCTGGAAACACCATATATTTT; CDR3aa: CASSTPQGASGNTIYF
abundance: .; v_gene: TRBV11-1; d_gene: .; j_gene: TRBJ2-1; CDR3nt: TGTGCCAGCAGCTTCGGCAGTTACAATGAGCAGTTCTTC; CDR3aa: CASSFGSYNEQFF
abundance: .; v_gene: TRBV7-9; d_gene: .; j_gene: TRBJ2-5; CDR3nt: TGTGCCAGCAGCTTATACGGACAGCTCCAAGAGACCCAGTACTTC; CDR3aa: CASSLYGQLQETQYF
abundance: .; v_gene: TRBV19; d_gene: TRBD2; j_gene: TRBJ2-7; CDR3nt: TGTGCCAGTAGTGTGCTAGCGGGAGCCTACGAGCAGTACTTC; CDR3aa: CASSVLAGAYEQYF
abundance: .; v_gene: TRBV4-2; d_gene: .; j_gene: TRBJ2-5; CDR3nt: TGTGCCAGCAGCCAAGAAGTCGGGGCACCCGGGACCCAGTACTTC; CDR3aa: CASSQEVGAPGTQYF